One sample yielded the 24 T cell receptor beta chains listed below, sequenced in a study of T cell responses to AZD1222 COVID-19 vaccine (TCRdb year 2021). The method behind the library was the immunoSEQ multiplex PCR assay. As stored in TCRdb, this immuneACCESS dataset retains in-frame rearrangements with V and J assigned. A fraction of the clones does not appear; measured against another copy, unresolved V genes explain less than half of the discrepancy, and the remainder lacks a known reason. This sample has about 140,000 clones in its table, and 80% to 90% of those were observed once. The ten largest clones capture roughly 7.3% of the sample. The label giving this sample's time point can be read as: baseline before first vaccination. Source: peripheral blood, taken on day 0 of AZD1222 vaccination. Source of these receptors: an adult in good health.

CDR3 loop: CATGGRGEQYF. DNA of the CDR3: TGTGCCACAGGGGGCAGGGGCGAGCAGTACTTC. The V call is TRBV15, the J call TRBJ2-7; the match to TRBD1 covers 7 bases. The CDR3 has 11 amino acids. Losses at the gene ends were 9 bases for V and 6 bases for J; bases not matched to a gene: 5. The V gene's germline CDR1 is LNHNV and CDR2 YYDKDF (reference sequence). The whole variable domain, remainder taken from reference TRBV15 and TRBJ2-7, is DAMVIQNPRYQVTQFGKPVTLSCSQTLNHNVMYWYQQKSSQAPKLLFHYYDKDFNNEADTPDNFQSRRPNTSFCFLDIRSPGLGDTAMYLCATGGRGEQYFGPGTRLTVT.

The V and J genes are TRBV29-1 and TRBJ2-1; D is perhaps TRBD2 (5 bases). The ends were cut back, 3 bases at V and 6 bases at J, with 18 bases in the middle. The germline V gene has CDR1 SQVTM and CDR2 ANQGSEA. The CDR3 sequence is 15 residues long. The CDR3, as DNA: TGCAGCGTTGAGGCTAGCCTTCCTTCCGGCAATGAGCAGTTCTTC. Translated, it gives CSVEASLPSGNEQFF.

This clone was seen just once. This chain uses TRBV27 with TRBJ1-1, with TRBD1 matching 7 bases. The CDR3 has 12 amino acids. Germline V CDR1 and CDR2: MNHEY, SMNVEV (reference sequence). V dropped 10 bases and J dropped 2; count of bases not matched to a gene: 4. DNA of the CDR3: TGTGCCACAGGGGGGACCAACACTGAAGCTTTCTTT. Encoded protein: CATGGTNTEAFF.

This chain joins TRBV6-5 and TRBJ2-7; TRBD2 matches 7 bases. The J segment lost 5 bases and the V segment lost 2 bases, leaving 9 bases of the junction unmatched. This CDR3 contains 15 residues. The germline V gene has CDR1 MNHEY and CDR2 SVGAGI. The CDR3 nucleotides read TGTGCCAGCAGTTACCAAATCGGGGGGAACGACGAGCAGTACTTC. Its protein is CASSYQIGGNDEQYF.

The chain employs TRBV28 and TRBJ2-2, with 7 bases that match TRBD1. The trim removed 3 bases at V and 4 bases at J, leaving 5 bases unmatched. The CDR3 covers 15 residues. CDR1 is MDHEN and CDR2 is SYDVKM in the germline V gene. The CDR3 bases are TGTGCCAGCAGTTTTACCACAGGGGTCACCGGGGAGCTGTTTTTT. This encodes CASSFTTGVTGELFF.

This chain connects TRBV2 to TRBJ2-1; D is unclear. V was clipped by 8 bases and J by 2 bases, with 10 bases between them. Germline loops: CDR1 SNHLY, CDR2 FYNNEI. The CDR3 consists of 13 residues. The CDR3 bases are TGTGCCAGCTCGGCTAATACCTACAATGAGCAGTTCTTC. It codes for CASSANTYNEQFF. The entire variable domain, with the rest obtained from reference TRBV2 and TRBJ2-1, is as follows: EPEVTQTPSHQVTQMGQEVILRCVPISNHLYFYWYRQILGQKVEFLVSFYNNEISEKSEIFDDQFSVERPDGSNFTLKIRSTKLEDSAMYFCASSANTYNEQFFGPGTRLTVL.

This rearrangement joins TRBV6-5 to TRBJ2-7, with a weak D call TRBD1 (5 bases). This CDR3 has 13 residues. Germline V gives CDR1 MNHEY, CDR2 SVGAGI. V was clipped by 3 bases and J by 2 bases, with 8 bases between them. The CDR3 DNA sequence: TGTGCCAGCAGTTATCCAGGGACCTACGAGCAGTACTTC. Protein: CASSYPGTYEQYF.

The V call is TRBV5-1, the J call TRBJ2-4; 9 nucleotides match TRBD1. Germline V CDR1 and CDR2: SGHRS, YFSETQ. The V and J ends lost 7 bases and 7 bases, in that order; junction bases with no gene match: 9. The CDR3 covers 14 residues. CDR3 coding DNA: TGCGCCAGCTACCCCGACAGGGGGAGCAACATTCAGTACTTC. Its protein product is CASYPDRGSNIQYF.

This clone is a singleton in its sample. The chain is built from TRBV7-9 and TRBJ1-1, with TRBD1 matching over 10 bases. After removal of 5 bases from V and 4 bases from J, the junction contained 4 bases not matched to a gene. The CDR3 spans 14 residues. Germline loops: CDR1 SEHNR, CDR2 FQNEAQ (reference sequence). CDR3 amino acids: CASSPWTGGTEAFF. CDR3 sequence (DNA): TGTGCCAGCAGCCCTTGGACAGGGGGCACTGAAGCTTTCTTT. The full variable domain, in which reference TRBV7-9 and TRBJ1-1 provide the parts outside the CDR3, is DTGVSQNPRHKITKRGQNVTFRCDPISEHNRLYWYRQTLGQGPEFLTYFQNEAQLEKSRLLSDRFSAERPKGSFSTLEIQRTEQGDSAMYLCASSPWTGGTEAFFGQGTRLTVV.

The CDR3, as DNA: TGTGCCACCTCAGGGATAGCGGGTAATGAGCAGTTCTTC. It yields the protein CATSGIAGNEQFF. The chain recombines TRBV2 with TRBJ2-1, with TRBD2 matching 7 bases. The CDR3 covers 13 residues. Germline V lookup: CDR1 SNHLY, CDR2 FYNNEI. Trimming cost V 10 bases and J 7 bases; bases outside gene matches: 10.

J is TRBJ1-1 and V is TRBV6-6; no firm D call. CDR3 length: 14 residues. Germline loops: CDR1 MNHNY, CDR2 SVGAGI (reference sequence). Between the trimmed V and J ends, which lost 2 bases and 3 bases, there was a span of 10 bases. The DNA of the CDR3 is TGTGCCAGCAGTTACACCTTCAGAGACACTGAAGCTTTCTTT. Residues: CASSYTFRDTEAFF.

The chain combines TRBV29-1 with TRBJ1-2; D is perhaps TRBD1 (5 bases). Deletions cut 7 bases from V and 13 bases from J, with 13 bases between. Per the germline V gene, CDR1 is SQVTM and CDR2 is ANQGSEA. This CDR3 comprises 9 residues. CDR3 in amino acids: CSADSRGTF. CDR3 bases: TGCAGCGCAGACAGCCGCGGCACCTTC.

This rearrangement joins TRBV10-1 to TRBJ1-2, with D perhaps matching TRBD1 (5 bases). The CDR3 runs to 14 residues. Germline lookup yields CDR1 WNHNN and CDR2 SYGVQD (reference sequence). V was clipped by 0 bases and J by 3 bases, with 8 bases between them. The CDR3 DNA sequence: TGCGCCAGCAGTGAGTCAGTAGGGGACTATGGCTACACCTTC. Its translation: CASSESVGDYGYTF.

The chain employs TRBV28 and TRBJ2-5, with TRBD1 identical over 8 bases. With 6 bases clipped from V and 5 bases from J, the junction kept 8 bases outside the gene matches. Germline V CDR1 and CDR2: MDHEN, SYDVKM. The CDR3 length is 14 residues. The CDR3 spells CASRVGQGWETQYF. The CDR3 DNA reads TGTGCCAGCAGGGTAGGACAGGGTTGGGAGACCCAGTACTTC.

The genes are TRBV27 and TRBJ1-1, with D tentatively TRBD1 (6 bases). From germline, CDR1 is MNHEY and CDR2 SMNVEV (reference sequence). Trimming shortened V by 6 bases and J by 2 bases, and 10 bases separated the two germline ends. The CDR3 length is 13 residues. The CDR3 reads CASRKGGNTEAFF. As DNA, the CDR3 is TGTGCCAGCAGGAAGGGGGGAAACACTGAAGCTTTCTTT.

In DNA, the CDR3 is TGTGCCAGCAGTTTAAGTCGGTTGAATGAGCAGTTCTTC. It encodes CASSLSRLNEQFF. The chain recombines TRBV12-3 or TRBV12-4 with TRBJ2-1; no clear D. V was clipped by 2 bases and J by 7 bases, with 9 bases between them. This CDR3 has 13 amino acids.

This chain links TRBV11-2 with TRBJ2-5, with 7 bases fitting TRBD1. With V trimmed by 5 bases and J by 2 bases, 5 bases remained unmatched. Germline V lookup: CDR1 SGHAT, CDR2 FQNNGV. There are 14 residues in the CDR3. The CDR3 DNA is TGTGCCAGCAGCCTGCCGGGACAGCAAGAGACCCAGTACTTC. It codes for CASSLPGQQETQYF.

The CDR3 protein is CASSVELAGNEQFF. CDR3 bases: TGTGCCAGCAGCGTAGAACTAGCGGGCAATGAGCAGTTCTTC. The genes are TRBV9 and TRBJ2-1; 9 bases match TRBD2. The CDR3 is 14 residues long. V lost 0 bases and J lost 6; bases outside the gene matches: 1. In germline, CDR1 is SGDLS, CDR2 YYNGEE.

The CDR3 DNA reads as TGTGCCACCAGGAGGGGGACAGAAGGAAACACCATATATTTT. Residues: CATRRGTEGNTIYF. J is TRBJ1-3 and V is TRBV15; 7 nucleotides line up with TRBD1. V lost 6 bases to trimming and J lost 4 bases; unmatched junction nucleotides: 6. Germline CDR1 and CDR2: LNHNV and YYDKDF (reference sequence). The CDR3 has 14 amino acids.

This clone occurred once. The rearrangement joins TRBV9 to TRBJ2-2; no clear D gene. Trimming cost V 0 bases and J 5 bases, with 5 bases left between them. From germline, CDR1 is SGDLS and CDR2 YYNGEE. This CDR3 spans 13 amino acids. CDR3 sequence reads: CASSVAGTGELFF. The CDR3 DNA sequence: TGTGCCAGCAGCGTAGCCGGGACCGGGGAGCTGTTTTTT.

The chain joins TRBV2 to TRBJ1-5; possibly TRBD1 for D (5 bases). There are 14 residues in the CDR3. The V end was cut by 8 bases, the J end by 5 bases, with 16 bases between. Germline V lookup: CDR1 SNHLY, CDR2 FYNNEI. CDR3 in amino acids: CASGAQTEHQPQHF. The CDR3 region has the DNA TGTGCCAGCGGGGCGCAAACCGAACATCAGCCCCAGCATTTT.

The V and J genes are TRBV7-2 and TRBJ1-6; D is undetermined. The CDR3 consists of 13 residues. With 3 bases removed from V and 7 bases from J, the gap between germline ends came to 7 bases. Germline loops: CDR1 SGHTA, CDR2 FQGNSA. CDR3 nucleotides: TGTGCCAGCAGCTTTCAGGCAAATTCACCCCTCCACTTT. Encoded protein: CASSFQANSPLHF.

This sequence joins TRBV10-3 and TRBJ2-3; 14 positions match TRBD2. Germline CDR1 and CDR2: ENHRY and SYGVKD. The J segment lost 4 bases and the V segment lost 8 bases, leaving 2 bases of the junction unmatched. This CDR3 region has 14 residues. The CDR3 DNA reads as TGTGCCATCGGGACTAGCGGGAGCCCAGATACGCAGTATTTT. Its translation is CAIGTSGSPDTQYF.

Written as DNA, the CDR3 is TGTGCCTGGGGTACGGGGGCCTATGGCTACACCTTC. It translates to CAWGTGAYGYTF. V usage is TRBV30 and J usage is TRBJ1-2; possibly TRBD1 for D (6 bases). Germline V lookup: CDR1 GTSNPN, CDR2 SVGIG (reference sequence). The CDR3 runs to 12 residues. Trimming left V 5 bases short and J 4 bases short, with 11 bases between.